A single sample is the source of the 29 T cell receptor beta chains below, sequenced in a study of ipilimumab plus nivolumab after autologous stem cell transplantation (dated by TCRdb to about 2021). Library preparation was by the immunoSEQ multiplex PCR assay. Entries here come from immuneACCESS through TCRdb and include only in-frame sequences with V and J called. Some clones fail to appear in such tables; in the studies checked, an unresolved V gene covers under half of the shortfall, and the cause of the remainder is unknown. Across this sample there are around 15,000 clones, with just under 80% seen only once. The top ten constitute 10% to 13% of the sample. The sample here was PBMCs, taken in a trial of ipilimumab plus nivolumab as post-transplant consolidation. The receptors originated from a male donor with diffuse large B-cell lymphoma.

A few counts support this clone. The chain couples TRBV7-9 to TRBJ2-1; 7 bases match TRBD2. V dropped 0 bases and J dropped 7; count of bases not matched to a gene: 0. CDR1 SEHNR and CDR2 FQNEAQ come from the germline V gene (reference sequence). The CDR3 has 13 residues. The DNA for the CDR3 is TGTGCCAGCAGCTTAGCGGGGGGGAATGAGCAGTTCTTC. Translation gives CASSLAGGNEQFF.

The chain carries TRBV7-9 and TRBJ1-1; no clear D. This CDR3 contains 13 residues. Per the germline V gene, CDR1 is SEHNR and CDR2 is FQNEAQ (reference sequence). The V and J ends lost 1 base and 5 bases respectively, with 8 bases between them. CDR3 in amino acids: CASSLVARTEAFF. CDR3 bases: TGTGCCAGCAGCTTAGTAGCTAGGACTGAAGCTTTCTTT.

The chain employs TRBV19 and TRBJ2-2; the D is unclear. With 1 base removed from V and 5 bases from J, the gap between germline ends came to 5 bases. The CDR3 has 13 amino acids. Germline CDR1 and CDR2: LNHDA and SQIVND (reference sequence). CDR3 residues: CASSIVLTGELFF. The CDR3 DNA reads as TGTGCCAGTAGTATAGTTCTTACCGGGGAGCTGTTTTTT.

This clone was seen a few times. Its ends do not fully match the called genes, so a read error is possible. This chain joins TRBV15 and TRBJ2-1; TRBD2 aligns across 10 bases. The CDR3 runs to 17 residues. Germline values: CDR1 LNHNV, CDR2 YYDKDF (reference sequence). CDR3 amino acids: CATSGDLSGGGNNEQFF. Here the CDR3 DNA reads TGTGCCACCAGCGGAGACCTGAGCGGGGGGGGCAACAATGAGCAGTTCTTC.

The rearrangement links TRBV5-6 to TRBJ1-1; D remains unclear. Looked up from germline, CDR1 is SGHDT and CDR2 is YYEEEE. The CDR3 covers 14 residues. Trimming stripped 3 bases from V and 3 bases from J, with 12 bases between. CDR3 sequence reads: CASSSLRGYTEAFF. In DNA form, the CDR3 reads TGTGCCAGCAGCTCTTTGAGAGGGTACACTGAAGCTTTCTTT.

The CDR3 DNA follows: TGCGCCAGCAGCCAAGGGCCGATGAGGACAGGGAGTCGGTCAGAGACCCAGTACTTC. This translates into CASSQGPMRTGSRSETQYF. This chain uses TRBV4-1 with TRBJ2-5; TRBD1 agrees at 8 bases. The CDR3 has 19 amino acids. The V and J ends lost 1 base and 4 bases, in that order; junction bases with no gene match: 17. Per germline, CDR1 MGHRA and CDR2 YSYEKL.

The chain is built from TRBV7-8 and TRBJ1-1; 8 nucleotides match TRBD1. The CDR3 runs to 18 residues. Germline lookup yields CDR1 SGHVS and CDR2 FQNEAQ. Trimming took 8 bases from V and 6 from J; bases not matched to a gene: 23. The CDR3 nucleotides are TGTGCCAGCGGGACCCGGCGGACAGGGCAAGAGGGGGACTCTGAAGCTTTCTTT. Translated, it gives CASGTRRTGQEGDSEAFF.

The V gene is TRBV4-1, the J gene TRBJ2-5, with 8 nucleotides matching TRBD1. Germline loops: CDR1 MGHRA, CDR2 YSYEKL. CDR3 length: 14 residues. With V trimmed by 4 bases and J by 5 bases, 6 bases remained unmatched. CDR3 protein: CASSPRDRTETQYF. For the CDR3, the DNA is TGCGCCAGCAGCCCCCGGGACAGGACGGAGACCCAGTACTTC.

The V call is TRBV6-1, the J call TRBJ1-1, with 8 positions matching TRBD1. The V gene end was trimmed by 8 bases and the J gene end by 5 bases; junction bases not matched to a gene: 7. In germline, CDR1 is MNHNS, CDR2 SASEGT. The CDR3 length is 13 residues. The CDR3, as DNA: TGTGCCAGCTTCCAGGGGGCGCGAACTGAAGCTTTCTTT. It encodes CASFQGARTEAFF.

J is TRBJ2-5 and V is TRBV6-5; no reliable D call. The germline CDR1 and CDR2 sequences are MNHEY and SVGAGI. Trimming left V 5 bases short and J 7 bases short, with 14 bases between. The CDR3 length is 13 residues. In DNA, the CDR3 is TGTGCCAGCAGTAGAACAGACACGTGGACCCAGTACTTC. Its translation: CASSRTDTWTQYF.

The rearrangement joins TRBV5-1 to TRBJ1-2; D perhaps matches TRBD1 (5 bases). This CDR3 comprises 16 residues. V lost 4 bases to trimming and J lost 3 bases, with 19 bases between them. Germline CDR1 SGHRS, CDR2 YFSETQ. The CDR3 region is CASSPGAPGSDYGYTF. CDR3 DNA sequence: TGCGCCAGCAGCCCCGGGGCCCCGGGATCAGACTATGGCTACACCTTC. Full variable domain (rest looked up from reference TRBV5-1 and TRBJ1-2): KAGVTQTPRYLIKTRGQQVTLSCSPISGHRSVSWYQQTPGQGLQFLFEYFSETQRNKGNFPGRFSGRQFSNSRSEMNVSTLELGDSALYLCASSPGAPGSDYGYTFGSGTRLTVV.

The gene calls are TRBV19 and TRBJ2-7; D might be TRBD1 (6 bases). The CDR3 sequence is 13 residues long. Germline lookup yields CDR1 LNHDA and CDR2 SQIVND (reference sequence). Trimming pared 5 bases from V and 5 bases from J, leaving 13 bases between. This CDR3 reads CASSVQGFHEQYF. In DNA form, the CDR3 reads TGTGCCAGTAGTGTACAGGGTTTCCACGAGCAGTACTTC.

This clone has only a few counts. A much larger clone is a single base away; this may be a read error. Other DNA sequences in the sample encode the same CDR3. This chain joins TRBV5-5 and TRBJ2-7; D ambiguous. Trimming stripped 3 bases from V and 3 bases from J, with 7 bases between. This CDR3 comprises 12 residues. Looked up from germline, CDR1 is SGHKS and CDR2 is YYEKEE (reference sequence). The CDR3 region is CASSSAGYEQYF. Written as DNA, the CDR3 is TGTGCCAGCAGCTCGGCCGGCTACGAGCAGTACTTC.

This clone was detected once. The chain uses TRBV5-5 and TRBJ2-5; 8 nucleotides line up with TRBD2. The CDR3 contains 13 residues. Germline CDR1 SGHKS, CDR2 YYEKEE (reference sequence). With V trimmed by 4 bases and J by 7 bases, 6 bases remained unmatched. This chain's CDR3 is CASSPGGRGTQYF. DNA of the CDR3: TGTGCCAGCAGCCCGGGGGGGCGGGGGACCCAGTACTTC. The variable domain in full, completed from reference TRBV5-5 and TRBJ2-5, reads DAGVTQSPTHLIKTRGQQVTLRCSPISGHKSVSWYQQVLGQGPQFIFQYYEKEERGRGNFPDRFSARQFPNYSSELNVNALLLGDSALYLCASSPGGRGTQYFGPGTRLLVL.

The J gene is TRBJ2-5, the V gene TRBV5-6, with D possibly being TRBD2 (5 bases). The CDR3 contains 12 residues. With 2 bases removed from V and 9 bases from J, the gap between germline ends came to 11 bases. Germline V gene data show CDR1 as SGHDT and CDR2 as YYEEEE. In DNA form, the CDR3 reads TGTGCCAGCAGCTTCTCTGTCGGGGCCCAGTACTTC. This translates into CASSFSVGAQYF.

This chain uses TRBV6-5 with TRBJ1-5, with unresolved D. V lost 4 bases to trimming and J lost 4 bases, with 8 bases between them. The CDR3 is 13 amino acids. Germline V gene sequence: CDR1 MNHEY, CDR2 SVGAGI. The CDR3 loop is CASSSSGNQPQHF. The DNA for the CDR3 is TGTGCCAGCAGTTCATCAGGTAATCAGCCCCAGCATTTT.

The chain employs TRBV11-2 and TRBJ2-7; 11 bases are shared with TRBD2. V was clipped by 5 bases and J by 6 bases; unmatched bases: 15. CDR3 length equals 17 residues. CDR1 and CDR2 (germline): SGHAT, FQNNGV. CDR3 sequence (DNA): TGTGCCAGCAGCCCACCCGCCGGGACTAGCGGAGCGGGCGAGCAGTACTTC. Protein: CASSPPAGTSGAGEQYF.

This clone was found a few times. The chain is built from TRBV6-1 and TRBJ1-4; D ambiguous. The CDR3 covers 16 residues. The V gene's germline CDR1 is MNHNS and CDR2 SASEGT. The germline V and J ends were trimmed by 6 bases and 4 bases, with 18 bases remaining between them. For the CDR3, the DNA is TGTGCCAGCAGCGAATTGGAGGACGGCCGTAATGAAAAACTGTTTTTT. Protein sequence: CASSELEDGRNEKLFF.

J is TRBJ1-3 and V is TRBV7-9, with TRBD1 matching over 7 bases. Trimming took 6 bases from V and 1 from J; bases not matched to a gene: 6. Germline assignment: CDR1 SEHNR and CDR2 FQNEAQ (reference sequence). The CDR3 sequence is 15 residues long. CDR3 in DNA: TGTGCCAGCAGTTGGGACAGAGAGTCTGGAAACACCATATATTTT. Its translation: CASSWDRESGNTIYF.

The chain employs TRBV7-6 and TRBJ2-2, with D possibly called TRBD1 or TRBD2 (5 bases each). CDR3 length: 13 residues. Germline values: CDR1 SGHVS, CDR2 FNYEAQ. The V gene lost 5 bases and the J gene lost 6 bases, with 10 bases spanning the gap. CDR3 region: CASSPGAAGELFF. CDR3 DNA sequence: TGTGCCAGCAGCCCCGGGGCGGCCGGGGAGCTGTTTTTT. Together with reference TRBV7-6 and TRBJ2-2, the CDR3 gives the full variable domain: GAGVSQSPRYKVTKRGQDVALRCDPISGHVSLYWYRQALGQGPEFLTYFNYEAQQDKSGLPNDRFSAERPEGSISTLTIQRTEQRDSAMYRCASSPGAAGELFFGEGSRLTVL.

The chain couples TRBV6-5 to TRBJ2-7, with D tentatively TRBD2 (6 bases). CDR1 and CDR2 (germline): MNHEY, SVGAGI. The length of the CDR3 is 15 residues. Deletions cut 0 bases from V and 3 bases from J, with 12 bases between. The CDR3 nucleotides read TGTGCCAGCAGTTACTCGGGACTGGGGAACTACGAGCAGTACTTC. It yields the protein CASSYSGLGNYEQYF.

This chain links TRBV6-1 with TRBJ2-5, with D unresolved. The V gene lost 2 bases and the J gene lost 5 bases, with 12 bases spanning the gap. CDR3 length: 14 amino acids. The germline V gene encodes CDR1 MNHNS and CDR2 SASEGT. The CDR3 here is CASSESGSRETQYF. As DNA, the CDR3 is TGTGCCAGCAGTGAATCTGGTAGCCGGGAGACCCAGTACTTC.

The V and J genes are TRBV5-4 and TRBJ2-7; a possible D gene is TRBD1 (6 bases). The V end was cut by 4 bases, the J end by 2 bases, with 13 bases between. The CDR3 contains 14 residues. Germline V CDR1 and CDR2: SGHNT, YYREEE (reference sequence). CDR3 bases: TGTGCCAGCAGCCCCGGGAAGGGGGCCTACGAGCAGTACTTC. It yields the protein CASSPGKGAYEQYF. The whole variable domain, remainder taken from reference TRBV5-4 and TRBJ2-7, is ETGVTQSPTHLIKTRGQQVTLRCSSQSGHNTVSWYQQALGQGPQFIFQYYREEENGRGNFPPRFSGLQFPNYSSELNVNALELDDSALYLCASSPGKGAYEQYFGPGTRLTVT.

The chain recombines TRBV13 with TRBJ2-3; D may be TRBD1 or TRBD2 (5 bases each). Trimming took off 4 bases at V and 5 bases at J, with 13 bases between the two ends. Germline loops: CDR1 PRHDT, CDR2 FYEKMQ (reference sequence). This CDR3 has 14 amino acids. The CDR3 DNA reads as TGTGCCAGCAGCTCTTGGGGCGAGGGAGATACGCAGTATTTT. Translating it yields CASSSWGEGDTQYF.

The chain couples TRBV4-1 to TRBJ2-5; D is undetermined. This CDR3 spans 15 amino acids. CDR1 and CDR2 (germline): MGHRA, YSYEKL. V was cut by 0 bases and J by 2 bases, with 10 bases left in between. CDR3 residues: CASSQDETNQETQYF. The CDR3 nucleotides read TGCGCCAGCAGCCAAGATGAAACCAATCAAGAGACCCAGTACTTC.

The rearrangement joins TRBV11-3 to TRBJ1-5; maybe TRBD1 (5 bases). This CDR3 contains 15 residues. The germline gives CDR1 SGHNT, CDR2 YENEEA. V was shortened by 4 bases and J by 1 base, with 11 bases between the two germline ends. CDR3 in DNA: TGTGCCAGCAGCTCGAAGCGGGACAGCAATCAGCCCCAGCATTTT. Translating gives CASSSKRDSNQPQHF.

In regard to this clone: An end of the junction does not agree with germline; a read error may underlie this. V usage is TRBV6-1 and J usage is TRBJ2-5; D might be TRBD1 (6 bases). The V gene's germline CDR1 is MNHNS and CDR2 SASEGT. This CDR3 contains 15 residues. CDR3 DNA: TGTGCCAGCAGTGAAGACGGACAGACCCAAGGGACCCAGTACTTC. This sequence encodes CASSEDGQTQGTQYF.

The chain has TRBV5-1 and TRBJ1-4; the D gene is possibly TRBD1 (5 bases). Germline V gives CDR1 SGHRS, CDR2 YFSETQ. This CDR3 is built from 14 residues. Trimming removed 2 bases at V and 5 bases at J, with 10 bases between. This CDR3 is CASSFLGRNEKLFF. CDR3 nucleotides: TGCGCCAGCAGCTTTCTGGGGCGGAATGAAAAACTGTTTTTT.

The chain employs TRBV5-6 and TRBJ1-3; D uncertain. The V end lost 1 base, the J end lost 8 bases, and 7 bases lay between the germline ends. The CDR3 length is 12 residues. Germline V CDR1 and CDR2: SGHDT, YYEEEE. The CDR3 DNA is TGTGCCAGCAGCTTGTGGGGTTACACCATATATTTT. The encoded protein is CASSLWGYTIYF.